This T cell receptor beta chain was profiled in a study of identical twins (TCRdb year 2016). Regarding the complete study: The study deep-sequenced TCR alpha and beta repertoires from monozygotic twins, unrelated adults of various ages and cord blood to test whether fetal clonotypes persist. To rule out contamination, the twin experiments were replicated at different times with different library preparation protocols.

With respect to this clonotype: Which antigen it targets is not known. There are no base qualities to consult, and no much larger clone falls within one base.

V loses 4 bases of germline sequence and J loses 5 bases, and the interval between the two ends is 17 bases. According to the germline V gene, CDR1 reads LGHNA and CDR2 reads YNFKEQ. The CDR3 spans 15 residues, from the cysteine through the phenylalanine. Only the CDR3 portion is preserved as DNA: 45 bases, with reading frame beginning at the first base. The library was generated by 5' RACE. The reads were generated on an Illumina HiSeq 2000. A universal primer binding site was added through template switching, and the final cDNA carried a unique molecular identifier so that TCR cDNA molecules could be counted accurately. First-strand cDNA for TCR alpha and beta chains was synthesized from specific primers in the conserved constant-segment region. To control for contamination, every cDNA library was double barcoded, receiving both a SMART-Mk sample barcode and Illumina barcodes. Two successive PCR steps introduced TruSeq adapter sequences along with Illumina sample barcodes. The Illumina HiSeq platform was used with custom primers to sequence TCR alpha and beta cDNA libraries. In the authors' own workflow: Unique molecular identifiers were extracted from raw reads with MiGEC, and CDR3 positions were determined with MiXCR. Recombination models were inferred per individual with the repgenHMM and IGoR tools using an EM algorithm. The tcR package in R was used for shared clonotype analysis, with sharing normalized by the product of cloneset sizes. To study raw recombination free of thymic and clonal selection effects, out-of-frame nonproductive sequences were analyzed. Using fastp at Q25 and MiXCR, TCRdb reprocessed the public reads and kept productive beta chains. CDR3 protein duplicates are merged, each entry listing the most common genes and DNA. TCRdb's processing, not the authors', yielded these V and J calls. The sample table shows 600,000 to 700,000 distinct CDR3 sequences, and 21% are seen once. The leading ten clones occupy 4% to 4.5% of the sample.

Every donor was a healthy Caucasian. Three pairs of female monozygotic twins, all aged about 18 to 30 years, were included in the twin cohort. Peripheral blood mononuclear cells were the source from which RNA for the TCR libraries was isolated. The paper's findings and limits, for the study overall: Out-of-frame TCR alpha sequences shared between twins showed an excess of low generation-probability sequences compared with coincidental sharing between unrelated individuals. Zero-insertion analyses could be partly confounded by invariant T cells such as MAIT and iNKT, although diverse VJ usage argued against such confounding for most clonotypes. In monozygotic twins, recombination models systematically underestimated out-of-frame TCR alpha sharing, but the models matched the sharing seen between unrelated individuals. Excess twin sharing in beta out-of-frame sequences was weaker because fewer shared sequences lowered the signal-to-noise ratio. Conclusions relied on cross-sectional statistical analysis, since the same donors could not be followed over many years. Abundant cord blood beta clonotypes carried fewer insertions; young adult naive repertoires showed a weaker similar trend, while memory repertoires showed none.

The data were also submitted as part of a second study, on T cells expressing NK-cell markers. As that second study puts it: TCR beta-chain repertoires were profiled in sorted CD3+CD56+NKG2C+, CD3+CD56+NKG2C- and CD3+CD56-NKG2C+ T-cell subsets from several donors. Among the eight sequenced donors, seven were HCMV-seropositive and one was HCMV-seronegative. To restrict sorting to alphabetaTCR-expressing T cells, an anti-gammadeltaTCR antibody was added in several experiments. For roughly 6 donors, the dominant CD3+CD56+NKG2C+ clonotypes were among the top 10 CD8+ clonotypes and accounted for roughly 1.0-7.5% of CD8+ T cells. Those dominant clonotypes were again the most abundant among CD3+CD56-NKG2C+ cells in a few donors, at about 25-60.1%. Whether the expanded NKG2C-expressing T cell clones were specific for HCMV antigens was left unclear. All eight donors whose samples were sequenced were randomly selected healthy volunteers, three of them men and five women. A commercial ELISA kit detecting HCMV-specific IgG in serum was used to determine HCMV serostatus. For six donors, unsorted PBMC were also used to sequence bulk peripheral blood T-cell repertoires. MIGEC handled demultiplexing of the reads and grouping by UMI, while MiTCR was used to assemble and quantify clonotypes. To exclude erroneous sequences, only TCR cDNA sequences supported by at least two reads were retained. The tcR package was used for downstream repertoire analysis, and clonotypes were matched between fractions using CDR3 nucleotide sequence together with V segment. VDJmatch was used to annotate antigen specificity against VDJdb, with one amino acid substitution allowed in CDR3.

The sequence links TRBV4-2 to TRBJ2-5, with a tentative D call of TRBD1 or TRBD2, each matching 6 bases. The sequence came from a woman between 18 and 29 years old in good health. Sequencing was done on a sample of PBMCs. The DNA reads as follows: TGTGCCAGCAGCCGCGAAACCCGGGGGCGGGAGACCCAGTACTTC. This yields the protein CASSRETRGRETQYF.